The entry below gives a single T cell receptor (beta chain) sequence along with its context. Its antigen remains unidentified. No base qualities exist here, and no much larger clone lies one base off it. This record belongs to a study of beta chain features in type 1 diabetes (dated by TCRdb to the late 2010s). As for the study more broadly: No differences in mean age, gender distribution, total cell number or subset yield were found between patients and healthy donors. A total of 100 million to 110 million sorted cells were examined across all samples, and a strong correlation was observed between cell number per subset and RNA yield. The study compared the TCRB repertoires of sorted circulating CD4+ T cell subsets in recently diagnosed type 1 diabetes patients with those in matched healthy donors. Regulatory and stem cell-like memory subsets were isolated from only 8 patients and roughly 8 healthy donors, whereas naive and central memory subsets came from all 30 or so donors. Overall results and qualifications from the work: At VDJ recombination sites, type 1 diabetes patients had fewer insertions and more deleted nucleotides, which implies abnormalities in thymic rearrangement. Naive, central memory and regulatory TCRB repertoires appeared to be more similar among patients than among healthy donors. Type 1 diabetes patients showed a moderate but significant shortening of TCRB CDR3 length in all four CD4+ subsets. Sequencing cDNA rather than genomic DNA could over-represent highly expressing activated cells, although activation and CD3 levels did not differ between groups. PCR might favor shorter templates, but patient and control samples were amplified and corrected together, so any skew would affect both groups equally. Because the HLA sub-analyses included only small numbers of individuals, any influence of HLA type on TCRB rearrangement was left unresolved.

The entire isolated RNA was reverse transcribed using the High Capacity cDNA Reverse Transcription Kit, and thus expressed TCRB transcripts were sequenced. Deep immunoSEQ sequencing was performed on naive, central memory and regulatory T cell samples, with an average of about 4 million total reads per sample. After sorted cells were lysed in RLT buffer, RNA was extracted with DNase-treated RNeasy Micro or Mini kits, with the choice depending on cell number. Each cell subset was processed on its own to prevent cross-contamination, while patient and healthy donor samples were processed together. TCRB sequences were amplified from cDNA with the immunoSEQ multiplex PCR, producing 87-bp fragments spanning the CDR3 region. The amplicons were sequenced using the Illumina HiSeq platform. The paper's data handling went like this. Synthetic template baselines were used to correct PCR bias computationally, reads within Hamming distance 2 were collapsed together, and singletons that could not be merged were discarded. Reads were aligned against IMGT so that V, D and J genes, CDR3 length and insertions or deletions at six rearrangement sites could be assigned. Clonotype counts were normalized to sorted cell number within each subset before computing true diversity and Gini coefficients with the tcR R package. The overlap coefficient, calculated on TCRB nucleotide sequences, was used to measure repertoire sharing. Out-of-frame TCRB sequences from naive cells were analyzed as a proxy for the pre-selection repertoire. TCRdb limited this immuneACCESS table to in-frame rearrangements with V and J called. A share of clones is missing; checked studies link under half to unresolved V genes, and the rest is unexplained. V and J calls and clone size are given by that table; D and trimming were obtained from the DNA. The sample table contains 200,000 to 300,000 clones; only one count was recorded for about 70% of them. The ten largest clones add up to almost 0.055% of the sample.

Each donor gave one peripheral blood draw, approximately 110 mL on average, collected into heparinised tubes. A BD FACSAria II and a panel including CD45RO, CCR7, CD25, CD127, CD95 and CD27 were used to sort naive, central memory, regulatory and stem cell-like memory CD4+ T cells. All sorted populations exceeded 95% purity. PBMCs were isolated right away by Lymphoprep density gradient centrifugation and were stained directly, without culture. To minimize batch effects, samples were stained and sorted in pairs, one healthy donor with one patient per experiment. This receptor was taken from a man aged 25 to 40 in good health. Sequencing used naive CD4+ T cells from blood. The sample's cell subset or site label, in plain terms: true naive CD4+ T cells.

The CDR3 here reads CATTGAGSEAFF. The nucleotide sequence reads TGTGCCACCACGGGCGCAGGGAGCGAAGCTTTCTTT. This receptor chain uses TRBV15 and TRBJ1-1; possibly the D gene is TRBD1, per 5 matching bases. The CDR3, cysteine through phenylalanine, is 12 amino acids long. Only CDR3 DNA remains: 36 bases, in frame from the first base. Deletion took 7 bases off V and 8 bases off J, with a span of 14 bases between the germline ends. CDR1 and CDR2, looked up from the germline V gene (reference sequence), are LNHNV and YYDKDF.